This T cell receptor (beta chain) derives from a study of blood T cell repertoires in COVID-19. For the study at large: Collection of acute and convalescent COVID-19 samples took place in the United States, Italy and Spain. PBMCs, B-cell-depleted T cells, or T cells were the source of the cDNA or gDNA that made up the material.

The CDR3 has 17 amino acids. In the original analysis: Reference gene primer amplification gave estimated nucleated cell counts. TCRdb keeps only in-frame clones here, not all; method: immunoSEQ multiplex PCR. D and trimming come from the DNA, and the V and J calls and clone size come from that table. The table shows 50,000 to 55,000 clones, with roughly 89% occurring only once. Sample: peripheral blood. The TCR was taken from a man in his fifties or sixties with active COVID-19. The J gene is TRBJ1-5, the V gene TRBV12-1. TRBV12-1 is a pseudogene segment. This CDR3 reads CASSSMGVGLSYQPQHF. The CDR3 nucleotides read TGTGCCAGCAGCTCCATGGGAGTCGGATTAAGCTACCAGCCCCAGCATTTT.